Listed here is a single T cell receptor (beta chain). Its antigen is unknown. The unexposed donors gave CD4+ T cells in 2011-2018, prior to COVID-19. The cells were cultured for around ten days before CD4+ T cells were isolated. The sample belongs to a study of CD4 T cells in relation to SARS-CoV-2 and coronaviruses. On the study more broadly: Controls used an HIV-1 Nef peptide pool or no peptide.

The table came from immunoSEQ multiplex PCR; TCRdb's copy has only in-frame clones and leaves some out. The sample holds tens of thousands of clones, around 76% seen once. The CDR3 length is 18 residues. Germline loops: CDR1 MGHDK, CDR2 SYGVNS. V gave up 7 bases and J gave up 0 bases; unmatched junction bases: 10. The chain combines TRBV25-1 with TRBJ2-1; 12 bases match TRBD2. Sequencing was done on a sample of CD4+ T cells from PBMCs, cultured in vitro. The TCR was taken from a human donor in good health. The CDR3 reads CASKSASGRGSSYNEQFF. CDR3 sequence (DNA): TGTGCCAGCAAATCGGCTAGCGGGAGGGGAAGCTCCTACAATGAGCAGTTCTTC.